The TCR beta chain under discussion was sequenced for a study of CD8 T cells in Susac syndrome (dated by TCRdb to the late 2010s). Regarding the research as a whole: Whether CD8+ T cell activation and differentiation in Susac syndrome was antigen driven was tested using repertoire sequencing. Broad study findings and their caveats: The study acknowledged that relatively few individuals were included in the TCR sequencing and HLA analysis.

As concerns this clonotype: Its binding antigen is unknown. No per-base quality is available; no much larger clone lies one base away.

Peripheral blood CD8+ and CD4+ T cells from healthy donors, Susac syndrome patients and multiple sclerosis patients were profiled by high-throughput TCR beta sequencing. Healthy donors were included as age- and sex-matched controls. Bulk CD8+ and CD4+ T cells were purified by magnetic negative isolation, whereas CD8+ TEMRA cells were enriched by FACS. Blood was collected in EDTA tubes and processed within 24 hours, with PBMCs isolated through density gradient centrifugation. PBMCs intended for TCR sequencing were cryopreserved in liquid nitrogen and thawed later in a water bath at 37 degrees C. The sorted or isolated CD4+, CD8+ and CD8+ TEMRA cells had a purity of 90% or higher. RNA was extracted with the RNeasy kit and roughly 0.45 to 1 ug was reverse transcribed using random hexamers. The immunoSEQ multiplex PCR assay, covering 54 Vbeta and 13 Jbeta segments, was used to amplify TCR beta CDR3 regions. Bias from PCR amplification was corrected by using a synthetic template baseline for primer optimization and for computational correction. The published analysis was carried out like this. Only productive sequences were kept, with reads annotated to V, D and J genes according to IMGT and analyzed in immunoSEQ Analyzer. To calculate clonality, Shannon entropy was normalized by log2 of the number of productive unique sequences and then subtracted from one. Public and private clones were assessed among the 100 most prevalent clones of each patient and control. Susac-specific clones were defined as absent from healthy and MS cohorts, about 1,000 published viral clones and other ImmuneACCESS disease sequences. Clones were called with MiXCR by TCRdb after fastp trimmed the public reads at Q25, and only in-frame beta chains were retained. Each record represents a unique CDR3 protein, reported with the most common genes and DNA among its rows. Here the V and J calls rest on TCRdb's processing, not on the authors' analysis. The sample table shows about 110,000 distinct CDR3 sequences, and 90% to 98% are seen once. More than 0.095% of the sample comes from the top ten.

The junction carries 12 bases between V and J, which are trimmed by 1 base and 5 bases respectively. From the germline V gene (reference sequence), CDR1 is SEHNR and CDR2 is FQNEAQ. Spanning cysteine to phenylalanine, the CDR3 consists of 14 amino acids. Only the CDR3 portion is preserved as DNA: 42 bases, with reading frame beginning at the first base. The chain employs TRBV7-9 and TRBJ2-7; tentative D gene TRBD1, with 5 bases matching. Sequenced input: CD4+ T cells from PBMCs. The clonotype originates from a human donor in good health. The CDR3 protein: CASSLEGQGHEQYF. The DNA reads as follows: TGTGCCAGCAGCTTAGAGGGTCAGGGCCACGAGCAGTACTTC.